These 24 T cell receptor beta chains came from one sample sequenced in a study of T cells in Graves' hyperthyroidism and ophthalmopathy. Authors of the study amplified TCR beta CDR3 regions from RNA transcripts. TCR CDR3 regions were first amplified by RT-PCR with HTBI primers. MiXCR, applied by TCRdb to the multiplex PCR reads, yields one record per CDR3 protein. The sample carries hundreds of thousands of distinct CDR3 sequences, more than 20% recorded once. Sequencing was carried out using blood. These receptors came from a man aged 50-60 years with Graves' hyperthyroidism.

This clonotype was observed many times. The J gene is TRBJ2-2, the V gene TRBV11-1; unclear D gene. Germline loops: CDR1 SGHAT, CDR2 FQDESV (reference sequence). CDR3 size: 13 residues. V was shortened by 3 bases and J by 6 bases, with 8 bases between the two germline ends. The CDR3 here is CASSLIGAGELFF. CDR3 bases: TGTGCCAGCAGCTTGATAGGAGCCGGGGAGCTGTTTTTT.

Only a few counts were recorded for this clonotype. This sequence joins TRBV3-1 and TRBJ2-1; either TRBD1 or TRBD2 may supply D (5 bases each). This CDR3 has 16 amino acids. V gave up 4 bases and J gave up 0 bases, with 13 bases separating them. Germline loops: CDR1 LGHDT, CDR2 YNNKEL (reference sequence). The CDR3 sequence: CASSRYGTSSYNEQFF. CDR3 nucleotide sequence: TGTGCCAGCAGCCGGTACGGGACGAGCTCCTACAATGAGCAGTTCTTC.

This clonotype was seen a few times. The V and J genes are TRBV5-4 and TRBJ2-3; the D gene is possibly TRBD2 (7 bases). Between the trimmed V and J ends, which lost 4 bases and 5 bases, there was a span of 17 bases. The CDR3 sequence is 15 residues long. Germline CDR1 and CDR2: SGHNT and YYREEE (reference sequence). Here the CDR3 DNA reads TGTGCCAGCAGCCCTGGAGGGGGGGTGGGAGATACGCAGTATTTT. Protein sequence: CASSPGGGVGDTQYF.

This clonotype was seen a few times. The J gene is TRBJ2-7, the V gene TRBV6-1, with a tentative D call TRBD1 (6 bases). Germline V lookup: CDR1 MNHNS, CDR2 SASEGT. Trimming left V 6 bases short and J 1 base short, with 7 bases between. The CDR3 extends over 12 amino acids. CDR3 in amino acids: CASSDRSYEQYF. The CDR3 bases are TGTGCCAGCAGCGACAGGTCCTACGAGCAGTACTTC.

The chain employs TRBV5-5 and TRBJ1-3, with no clear D. Trimming took off 0 bases at V and 0 bases at J, with 10 bases between the two ends. Per germline, CDR1 SGHKS and CDR2 YYEKEE (reference sequence). This CDR3 has 16 residues. CDR3 sequence: CASSLALANSGNTIYF. Here the CDR3 DNA reads TGTGCCAGCAGCTTGGCCCTAGCGAACTCTGGAAACACCATATATTTT.

This clonotype showed up many times. Here the CDR3 reads CASGSWGYTF. The CDR3, as DNA: TGTGCCAGCGGATCCTGGGGCTACACCTTC. This sequence joins TRBV28 and TRBJ1-2; D is unclear. The CDR3 runs 10 residues. From germline, CDR1 is MDHEN and CDR2 SYDVKM. The V gene lost 8 bases and the J gene lost 8 bases, with 9 bases spanning the gap.

V usage is TRBV6-5 and J usage is TRBJ2-2; D is unclear. The V end lost 0 bases, the J end lost 0 bases, and 14 bases lay between the germline ends. The CDR3 has 18 residues. Per germline, CDR1 MNHEY and CDR2 SVGAGI. CDR3 nucleotides: TGTGCCAGCAGTTACTCGACCTCAGGCTTCCCGAACACCGGGGAGCTGTTTTTT. Its translation is CASSYSTSGFPNTGELFF.

The rearrangement links TRBV6-1 to TRBJ1-5; D unresolved. Trimming cost V 5 bases and J 5 bases, with 10 bases left between them. In germline, CDR1 is MNHNS, CDR2 SASEGT. CDR3 size: 13 residues. In nucleotides, the CDR3 is TGTGCCAGCAGTCAGGTTTACTATCAGCCCCAGCATTTT. Protein sequence: CASSQVYYQPQHF.

This clonotype was detected many times. V is TRBV29-1 and J is TRBJ1-1; possible D gene TRBD1, 5 bases. CDR1 and CDR2 (germline): SQVTM, ANQGSEA. Trimming removed 1 base from V and 3 bases from J, with 9 bases in between. There are 13 residues in the CDR3. The CDR3 DNA reads TGCAGCGTTGAAGTACAGGCGGACACTGAAGCTTTCTTT. Its protein is CSVEVQADTEAFF.

The gene calls are TRBV5-1 and TRBJ1-1; 9 bases are shared with TRBD1. Germline CDR1 and CDR2: SGHRS and YFSETQ. This CDR3 has 14 amino acids. V was clipped by 4 bases and J by 5 bases; unmatched bases: 6. The CDR3 coding sequence is TGCGCCAGCAGCCGAGGACAGGGGTGGACTGAAGCTTTCTTT. Translation gives CASSRGQGWTEAFF.

This clonotype occurred many times. The chain recombines TRBV2 with TRBJ2-1, with TRBD2 identical over 9 bases. CDR3 length: 15 residues. J was trimmed by 9 bases and V by 7 bases; bases with no gene match: 13. Germline CDR1 reads SNHLY; CDR2 reads FYNNEI. The DNA of the CDR3 is TGTGCCAGCAACGTACGGGTAGCGGGAGCGGGTGAGCAGTTCTTC. Its protein is CASNVRVAGAGEQFF.

The V gene is TRBV7-2, the J gene TRBJ1-5; D uncertain. The CDR3 has 15 amino acids. With 1 base removed from V and 1 base from J, the gap between germline ends came to 8 bases. The germline gives CDR1 SGHTA, CDR2 FQGNSA. The CDR3 DNA follows: TGTGCCAGCAGCTTAGGACGTATAAGCAATCAGCCCCAGCATTTT. Translation gives CASSLGRISNQPQHF.

This clonotype was found a few times. The chain links TRBV11-2 to TRBJ1-6, with TRBD1 matching over 10 bases. CDR1 is SGHAT, CDR2 FQNNGV, per germline. This CDR3 contains 15 residues. With 3 bases clipped from V and 10 bases from J, the junction kept 6 bases outside the gene matches. CDR3 loop: CASSFRDRGGSPLHF. The DNA for the CDR3 is TGTGCCAGCAGCTTCCGGGACAGGGGCGGATCACCCCTCCACTTT. Drawing the rest from reference TRBV11-2 and TRBJ1-6, the complete variable domain is EAGVAQSPRYKIIEKRQSVAFWCNPISGHATLYWYQQILGQGPKLLIQFQNNGVVDDSQLPKDRFSAERLKGVDSTLKIQPAKLEDSAVYLCASSFRDRGGSPLHFGNGTRLTVT.

This clonotype was observed many times. The chain combines TRBV27 with TRBJ2-1; TRBD2 is a possible D gene (5 bases). Germline V CDR1 and CDR2: MNHEY, SMNVEV (reference sequence). This CDR3 is built from 17 residues. V dropped 6 bases and J dropped 6 bases, with 24 bases sitting between them. The CDR3 nucleotides are TGTGCCAGCAGCTACCCCTTGCTGCTAGTTGAGGGCAATGAGCAGTTCTTC. It encodes CASSYPLLLVEGNEQFF.

The sample holds a few counts of this clonotype. The rearrangement joins TRBV7-9 to TRBJ2-2; 8 bases line up with TRBD2. Unmatched junction bases numbered 19, after V lost 5 bases and J lost 5 bases. From germline, CDR1 is SEHNR and CDR2 FQNEAQ (reference sequence). The CDR3 is 19 amino acids. The CDR3 DNA reads TGTGCCAGCAGCCCCGGGGAACTAGCGGAGACATGGGGTACCGGGGAGCTGTTTTTT. Its translation: CASSPGELAETWGTGELFF.

This clonotype appeared a few times. This rearrangement joins TRBV3-1 to TRBJ2-7; a possible D gene is TRBD1 (5 bases). This CDR3 comprises 12 residues. The ends were cut back, 2 bases at V and 6 bases at J, with 8 bases in the middle. Germline loops: CDR1 LGHDT, CDR2 YNNKEL (reference sequence). The CDR3 loop is CASSQLGVEQYF. CDR3 DNA sequence: TGTGCCAGCAGCCAATTAGGGGTCGAGCAGTACTTC.

The chain joins TRBV7-9 to TRBJ2-2; D may be TRBD2 (7 bases). The CDR3 is made up of 15 amino acids. Germline V gene lookup returns CDR1 SEHNR and CDR2 FQNEAQ (reference sequence). The V end was cut by 5 bases, the J end by 9 bases, with 19 bases between. CDR3 coding DNA: TGTGCCAGCAGCCCCGAGGGGGGGCGAACCTGGGAGCTGTTTTTT. Encoded protein: CASSPEGGRTWELFF.

This clonotype was seen a handful of times. This chain uses TRBV25-1 with TRBJ2-1; D unclear. In germline, CDR1 is MGHDK, CDR2 SYGVNS. The CDR3 spans 14 residues. V shed 4 bases and J shed 0 bases, with 7 bases lying between them. CDR3 coding DNA: TGTGCCAGCAGTGTCCACCACTCCTACAATGAGCAGTTCTTC. Translation gives CASSVHHSYNEQFF.

The CDR3 here is CSATDTNSPLHF. The CDR3 region has the DNA TGCAGTGCCACCGACACTAACTCACCCCTCCACTTT. The chain couples TRBV20-1 to TRBJ1-6; D is undetermined. V was shortened by 6 bases and J by 10 bases, with 13 bases between the two germline ends. Germline V lookup: CDR1 DFQATT, CDR2 SNEGSKA (reference sequence). The length of the CDR3 is 12 residues.

This chain connects TRBV6-2 or TRBV6-3 to TRBJ1-4, with TRBD1 as a possible D gene (6 bases). This CDR3 region has 16 residues. Trimming stripped 2 bases from V and 8 bases from J, with 18 bases between. Germline V lookup: CDR1 MNHEY, CDR2 SVGEGT. The CDR3 sequence: CASSYGAGAIREKLFF. CDR3 coding DNA: TGTGCCAGCAGTTACGGAGCAGGGGCCATAAGAGAAAAACTGTTTTTT.

This clonotype was detected ten times or more. V is TRBV11-3 and J is TRBJ2-1, with TRBD2 matching 12 bases. CDR1 and CDR2 (germline): SGHNT, YENEEA. Germline trimming cut 6 bases from V and 1 base from J; bases unmatched to any gene: 7. This CDR3 is built from 17 residues. CDR3 sequence reads: CASRNGLAGISYNEQFF. DNA of the CDR3: TGTGCCAGCAGGAACGGACTAGCGGGGATATCCTACAATGAGCAGTTCTTC.

Comments on this clonotype: A read error may account for a junction end that differs from germline. V is TRBV7-9 and J is TRBJ2-1; TRBD1 matches 8 bases. CDR1 is SEHNR and CDR2 is FQNEAQ in the germline V gene (reference sequence). The CDR3 has 12 residues. The CDR3 sequence: CASSRQGYEQSF. CDR3 sequence (DNA): TGTGCCAGCAGCCGACAGGGGTATGAGCAGTCCTTC.

Many counts were recorded for this clonotype. CDR3 amino acids: CASSPQGRTSTDTQYF. As DNA, the CDR3 is TGTGCCAGCAGCCCCCAGGGGCGGACTAGCACAGATACGCAGTATTTT. The rearrangement joins TRBV3-1 to TRBJ2-3, with D perhaps TRBD1 (6 bases). The CDR3 is made up of 16 amino acids. Trimming left V 4 bases short and J 0 bases short, with 14 bases between. Germline CDR1 LGHDT, CDR2 YNNKEL (reference sequence).

This clonotype appeared a few times. This chain connects TRBV3-1 to TRBJ2-4; 9 positions match TRBD1. Looked up from germline, CDR1 is LGHDT and CDR2 is YNNKEL (reference sequence). This CDR3 spans 16 amino acids. V lost 4 bases and J lost 7; bases outside the gene matches: 11. CDR3 DNA sequence: TGTGCCAGCAGCCGAGAGAAGACAGGGGGAGGGAACATTCAGTACTTC. Protein: CASSREKTGGGNIQYF.